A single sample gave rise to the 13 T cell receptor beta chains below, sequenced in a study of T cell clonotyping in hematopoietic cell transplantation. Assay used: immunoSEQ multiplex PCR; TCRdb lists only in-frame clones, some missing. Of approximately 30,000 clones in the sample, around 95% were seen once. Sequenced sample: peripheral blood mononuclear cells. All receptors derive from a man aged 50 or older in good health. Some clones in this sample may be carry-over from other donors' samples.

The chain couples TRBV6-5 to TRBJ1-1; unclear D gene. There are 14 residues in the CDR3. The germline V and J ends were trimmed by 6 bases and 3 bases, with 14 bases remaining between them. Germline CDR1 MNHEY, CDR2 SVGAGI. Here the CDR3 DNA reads TGTGCCAGCAGGTTCCGGGAGTGGGACACTGAAGCTTTCTTT. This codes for CASRFREWDTEAFF.

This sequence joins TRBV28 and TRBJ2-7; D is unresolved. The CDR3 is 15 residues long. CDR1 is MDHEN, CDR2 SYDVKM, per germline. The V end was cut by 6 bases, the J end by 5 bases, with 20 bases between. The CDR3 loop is CASRELDPDVDEQYF. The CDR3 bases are TGTGCCAGCAGGGAATTAGACCCGGACGTCGACGAGCAGTACTTC.

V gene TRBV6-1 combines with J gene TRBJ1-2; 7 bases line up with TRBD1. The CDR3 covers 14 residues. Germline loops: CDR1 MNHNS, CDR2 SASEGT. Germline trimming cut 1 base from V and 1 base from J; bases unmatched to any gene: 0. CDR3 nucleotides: TGTGCCAGCAGTGAAGGACAGGGTAACTATGGCTACACCTTC. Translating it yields CASSEGQGNYGYTF.

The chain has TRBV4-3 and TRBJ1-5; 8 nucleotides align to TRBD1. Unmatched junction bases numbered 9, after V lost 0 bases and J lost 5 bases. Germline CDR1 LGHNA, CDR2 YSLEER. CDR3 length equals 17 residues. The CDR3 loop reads CASSQDLGGQAYQPQHF. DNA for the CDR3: TGCGCCAGCAGCCAAGATCTTGGGGGACAGGCGTATCAGCCCCAGCATTTT.

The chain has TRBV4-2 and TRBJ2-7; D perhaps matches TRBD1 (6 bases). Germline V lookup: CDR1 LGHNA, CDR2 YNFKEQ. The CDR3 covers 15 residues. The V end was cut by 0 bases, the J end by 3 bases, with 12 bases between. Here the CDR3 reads CASSQDMLGHYEQYF. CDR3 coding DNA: TGTGCCAGCAGCCAAGATATGTTGGGACACTACGAGCAGTACTTC.

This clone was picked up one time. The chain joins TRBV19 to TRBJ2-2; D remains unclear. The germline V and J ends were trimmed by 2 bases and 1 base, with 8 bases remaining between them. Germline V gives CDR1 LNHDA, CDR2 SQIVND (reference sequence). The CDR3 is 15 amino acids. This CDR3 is CASSILTVNTGELFF. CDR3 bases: TGTGCCAGTAGTATACTGACGGTGAACACCGGGGAGCTGTTTTTT.

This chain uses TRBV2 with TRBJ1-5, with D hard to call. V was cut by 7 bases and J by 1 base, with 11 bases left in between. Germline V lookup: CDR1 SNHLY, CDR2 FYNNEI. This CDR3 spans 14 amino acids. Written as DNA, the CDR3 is TGTGCCAGCAACGGTAGGGTCAGCAATCAGCCCCAGCATTTT. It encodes CASNGRVSNQPQHF.

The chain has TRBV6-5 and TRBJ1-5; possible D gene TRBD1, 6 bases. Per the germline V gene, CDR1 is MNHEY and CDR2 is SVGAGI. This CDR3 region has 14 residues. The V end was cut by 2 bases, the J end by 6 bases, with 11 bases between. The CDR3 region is CASSYQGLGQPQHF. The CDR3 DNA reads TGTGCCAGCAGTTACCAGGGGCTGGGTCAGCCCCAGCATTTT.

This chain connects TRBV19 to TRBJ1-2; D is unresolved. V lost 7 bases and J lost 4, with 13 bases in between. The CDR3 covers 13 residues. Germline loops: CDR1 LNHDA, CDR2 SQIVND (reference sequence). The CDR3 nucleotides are TGTGCCAGTAAGGACCTGGCCGCCTATGGCTACACCTTC. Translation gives CASKDLAAYGYTF.

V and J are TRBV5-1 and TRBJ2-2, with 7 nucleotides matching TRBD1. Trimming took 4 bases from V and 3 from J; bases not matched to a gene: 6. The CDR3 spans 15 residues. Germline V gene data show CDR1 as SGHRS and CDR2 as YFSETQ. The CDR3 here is CASSTSGGDTGELFF. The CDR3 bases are TGCGCCAGCAGCACCTCAGGGGGAGACACCGGGGAGCTGTTTTTT.

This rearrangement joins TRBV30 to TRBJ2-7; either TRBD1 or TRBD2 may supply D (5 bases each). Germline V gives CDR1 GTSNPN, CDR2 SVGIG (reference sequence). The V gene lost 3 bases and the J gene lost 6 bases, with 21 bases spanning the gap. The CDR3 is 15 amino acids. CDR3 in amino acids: CAWRSGLGPRGEQYF. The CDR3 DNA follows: TGTGCCTGGAGGTCCGGACTGGGACCTAGGGGCGAGCAGTACTTC.

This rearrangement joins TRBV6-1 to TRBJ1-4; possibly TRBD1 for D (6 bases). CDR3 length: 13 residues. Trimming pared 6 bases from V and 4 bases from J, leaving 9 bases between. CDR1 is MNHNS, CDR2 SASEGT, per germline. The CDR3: CASRGHLNEKLFF. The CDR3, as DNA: TGTGCCAGCAGGGGACACCTTAATGAAAAACTGTTTTTT.

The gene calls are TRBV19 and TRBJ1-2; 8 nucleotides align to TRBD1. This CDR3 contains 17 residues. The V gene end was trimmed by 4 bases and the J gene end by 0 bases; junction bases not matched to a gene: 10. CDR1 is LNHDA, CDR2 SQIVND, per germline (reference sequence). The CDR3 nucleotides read TGTGCCAGTAGTAAGACCGGGACAGGACATACTAACTATGGCTACACCTTC. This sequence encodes CASSKTGTGHTNYGYTF.